The rows below give T cell receptor beta chains drawn from one sample of a study of control samples from healthy donors and cancer patients. Sequencing was performed with immunoSEQ multiplex PCR; in TCRdb, only in-frame clones are kept and a portion is missing. The sample lists about 82,000 clones, 70% to 90% occurring once. The sample taken for sequencing was blood. The receptors derive from a middle-aged man in good health. The conserved cysteine and the conserved F or W are not part of the CDR3 here. The D gene is left open where the match is weak.

d_call	j_call	v_call	cdr3_aa
.	TRBJ2-3	TRBV5-1	ASSPEGQDTQY
TRBD1	TRBJ1-6	TRBV5-4	ASSRKAGGDNSPLH
.	TRBJ2-7	TRBV19	ASSIGLDSSYEQY
TRBD1	TRBJ2-5	TRBV5-1	ASSVRTGQETQY
.	TRBJ1-1	TRBV21-1	ASSKLMAGTEAF
.	TRBJ1-1	TRBV30	AWSVGAVAGGAF
.	TRBJ1-6	TRBV18	ASSPPTNNSPLH
.	TRBJ1-1	TRBV19	ASSIVRGNTEAF
TRBD1	TRBJ1-3	TRBV4-1	ASSPGQGDTIY
.	TRBJ1-2	TRBV30	AWSETVNYGYT
.	TRBJ1-1	TRBV6-5	ASSQRDSLEAF
.	TRBJ2-2	TRBV2	ASSDFRGLNTGELF
.	TRBJ2-3	TRBV4-1	ASSHPKGGGAGTSTDTQY